This T cell receptor beta chain appears in the sequencing data of a study of identical twins. The germline V gene has CDR1 SGHKS and CDR2 YYEKEE (reference sequence). V gave up 5 bases and J gave up 2 bases, with 24 bases separating them. The CDR3 contains 18 residues. This clonotype has ten or more counts. Its target is unknown. After template switching added a universal primer site, the resulting cDNA carried unique molecular identifiers. TCRdb recomputed calls from the 5' RACE reads with MiXCR, one row per CDR3 protein. The sample includes about 690,000 distinct CDR3 sequences, less than 7% seen only once; the top ten take around 1.9%. Findings and limits, study-wide: Those out-of-frame alpha sequences shared by twins showed an excess of low generation probability. Compared with models, monozygotic twins showed more out-of-frame TCR alpha sharing. Beta clonotypes that were abundant in cord blood contained fewer insertions, a pattern absent from memory repertoires.

The sample taken for sequencing was naive T cells sorted from blood. V usage is TRBV5-5 and J usage is TRBJ2-3; D is perhaps TRBD1 (6 bases). The receptor was derived from a man between 18 and 35 years old in good health. The CDR3 bases are TGTGCCAGCAGTTCCCGGGGACAACCGCACTTCGACACAGATACGCAGTATTTT. It encodes CASSSRGQPHFDTDTQYF.